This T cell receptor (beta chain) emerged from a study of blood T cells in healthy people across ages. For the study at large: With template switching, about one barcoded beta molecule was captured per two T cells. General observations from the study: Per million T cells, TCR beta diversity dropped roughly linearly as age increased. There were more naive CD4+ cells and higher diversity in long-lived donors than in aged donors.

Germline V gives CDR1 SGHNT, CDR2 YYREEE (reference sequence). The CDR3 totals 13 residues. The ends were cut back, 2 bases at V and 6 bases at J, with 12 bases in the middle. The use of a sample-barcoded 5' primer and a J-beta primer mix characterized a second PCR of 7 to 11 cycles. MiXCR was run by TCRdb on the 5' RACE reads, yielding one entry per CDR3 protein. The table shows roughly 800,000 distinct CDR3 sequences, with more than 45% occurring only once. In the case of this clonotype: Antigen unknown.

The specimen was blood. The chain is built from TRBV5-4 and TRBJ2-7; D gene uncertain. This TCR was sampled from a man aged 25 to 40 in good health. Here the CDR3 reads CASSFLEVGEQYF. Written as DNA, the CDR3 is TGTGCCAGCAGCTTTTTGGAAGTTGGCGAGCAGTACTTC.